The following is a T cell receptor beta chain sequence with its context. Construction of TCR beta libraries relied on iRepertoire HTBI primers and on Arm-PCR targeting CDR3 regions. Using its own MiXCR run on the multiplex PCR reads, TCRdb lists one record per CDR3 protein. The sample records a few hundred thousand distinct CDR3 sequences, around 23% being singletons. This entry is derived from a study of regulatory T cells in long-lasting Graves disease. Time point denoted: persistent/refractory GD, antithyroid drugs over 5 years with positive TRAb. RNA extracted from PBMCs served as the sequencing template. The source was peripheral blood mononuclear cells (PBMCs), collected when the disease was refractory, from a patient treated with antithyroid drugs. This clonotype was obtained from a woman aged 40 to 50 with Graves disease.

In DNA, the CDR3 is TGTGCCAGCCGGGACAGGGGGTTCTCTGGGGCCAACGTCCTGACTTTC. Its protein product is CASRDRGFSGANVLTF. The chain links TRBV12-3 or TRBV12-4 to TRBJ2-6, with TRBD1 matching over 11 bases. V dropped 8 bases and J dropped 0; count of bases not matched to a gene: 3. The CDR3 totals 16 residues.